This TCR beta chain was found in a study of cytomegalovirus exposure and HLA in healthy donors. Study background: Earlier findings included about 120 million unique TCR beta sequences obtained from about 179 million T cells.

The trim removed 1 base at V and 0 bases at J, leaving 2 bases unmatched. The germline V gene encodes CDR1 LGHNA and CDR2 YSLEER. The CDR3 spans 16 residues. Primers included in the PCR were 60 Vbeta and 13 Jbeta primers. In the study's own analysis: Approximately 11 million of some 80 million unique TCR beta chains were shared, per a later count. The data were produced by immunoSEQ multiplex PCR, yet TCRdb's version contains in-frame clones alone and is incomplete. That table is the source of V, J and clone size, and D and trimming were worked out from the DNA. The profile covers some 130,000 clones, with roughly three quarters appearing a single time and roughly 2% taken by the ten largest. Findings of the study overall: Among CMV-associated TCR beta chains, most appeared HLA-restricted in a later analysis. The study assumed roughly uniform donor sequencing depth for presence/absence analyses.

Regarding this clone: Antigen unknown.

V and J are TRBV4-3 and TRBJ2-3, with 9 bases aligning to TRBD1. The source material was PBMCs. This TCR derives from a young man in good health and CMV-seronegative. CDR3 amino acids: CASSQGGTGSTDTQYF. CDR3 sequence (DNA): TGCGCCAGCAGCCAAGGTGGGACAGGGAGCACAGATACGCAGTATTTT.